The 5 T cell receptor beta chains in this list originate from one sample, sequenced in a study of beta chain features in type 1 diabetes. Of the isolated RNA, all was reverse transcribed, and so the sequenced material was expressed TCRB transcripts. Clones were read by immunoSEQ multiplex PCR, and TCRdb kept only the in-frame ones, dropping some. The sample carries over 700,000 clones, roughly 17% recorded once. The source material was naive CD4+ T cells from blood. The receptors were sampled from a woman between 18 and 30 years old in good health.

The rearrangement uses TRBV14 and TRBJ2-1; 15 nucleotides line up with TRBD2. With 1 base clipped from V and 13 bases from J, the junction kept 8 bases outside the gene matches. CDR3 length equals 16 residues. Germline loops: CDR1 SGHDN, CDR2 FVKESK. CDR3 DNA sequence: TGTGCCAGCAGCCAAGTTGGGGGACTAGCGGGAGGAAGACAGTTCTTC. Translated, it gives CASSQVGGLAGGRQFF. Full variable domain (missing parts from reference TRBV14 and TRBJ2-1): EAGVTQFPSHSVIEKGQTVTLRCDPISGHDNLYWYRRVMGKEIKFLLHFVKESKQDESGMPNNRFLAERTGGTYSTLKVQPAELEDSGVYFCASSQVGGLAGGRQFFGPGTRLTVL.

This clone was counted only a few times. V and J are TRBV28 and TRBJ2-7, with D possibly called TRBD1 or TRBD2 (5 bases each). The CDR3 extends over 14 amino acids. The V gene's germline CDR1 is MDHEN and CDR2 SYDVKM. Trimming left V 6 bases short and J 5 bases short, with 17 bases between. Here the CDR3 DNA reads TGTGCCAGCAGATCTCCGGGACGTAGAGACGAGCAGTACTTC. It specifies CASRSPGRRDEQYF.

This clone was recorded a few times. Other DNA sequences in this specimen translate into the identical CDR3. The chain links TRBV4-3 to TRBJ1-1; D remains unclear. CDR1 is LGHNA and CDR2 is YSLEER in the germline V gene. The germline V and J ends were trimmed by 0 bases and 0 bases, with 2 bases remaining between them. CDR3 length: 13 amino acids. CDR3 sequence: CASSQEVNTEAFF. CDR3 bases: TGCGCCAGCAGCCAAGAAGTGAACACTGAAGCTTTCTTT.

The chain recombines TRBV5-1 with TRBJ2-7; 9 bases match TRBD1. Trimming at V came to 0 bases and at J to 6 bases, leaving 7 bases not matched to a gene. The CDR3 has 15 residues. Germline CDR1 is SGHRS and CDR2 is YFSETQ. CDR3 nucleotides: TGCGCCAGCAGCTTGGCACCCGGGACAGGGTTCGAGCAGTACTTC. Translating gives CASSLAPGTGFEQYF.

Here the CDR3 reads CASSLQGYGYTF. CDR3 DNA sequence: TGCGCCAGCAGCTTACAGGGTTATGGCTACACCTTC. V gene TRBV5-1 combines with J gene TRBJ1-2; D is perhaps TRBD1 (6 bases). Trimming took off 2 bases at V and 5 bases at J, with 7 bases between the two ends. Germline lookup yields CDR1 SGHRS and CDR2 YFSETQ. This CDR3 has 12 amino acids.